This T cell receptor (beta chain) comes out of a study of OX40 agonist ivuxolimab in advanced cancers. Across the study: Patients got intravenous ivuxolimab at 0.01 to 10 mg/kg every 2 weeks. Dose-escalation cases comprised hepatocellular carcinoma, melanoma, renal cell or head and neck cancer.

The sampling schedule covered blood at baseline, cycle 4 day 1, and cycle 7 day 1. The data were produced by immunoSEQ multiplex PCR, yet TCRdb's version contains in-frame clones alone and is incomplete. The sample consists of over 95,000 clones, around 96% of them appearing once. This CDR3 contains 15 residues. Germline CDR1 and CDR2: MNHEY and SMNVEV (reference sequence). The V and J ends lost 3 bases and 4 bases respectively, with 15 bases between them. This sequence was found in an adult with an advanced solid tumor such as melanoma, head and neck, liver or kidney cancer. The source material was CD4+ or CD8+ T cells sorted from blood, sampled in a trial of the OX40 agonist ivuxolimab. This chain links TRBV27 with TRBJ1-1, with D tentatively TRBD1 (5 bases). CDR3 residues: CASSFAGGGGTEAFF. DNA of the CDR3: TGTGCCAGCAGTTTCGCAGGCGGGGGGGGCACTGAAGCTTTCTTT.